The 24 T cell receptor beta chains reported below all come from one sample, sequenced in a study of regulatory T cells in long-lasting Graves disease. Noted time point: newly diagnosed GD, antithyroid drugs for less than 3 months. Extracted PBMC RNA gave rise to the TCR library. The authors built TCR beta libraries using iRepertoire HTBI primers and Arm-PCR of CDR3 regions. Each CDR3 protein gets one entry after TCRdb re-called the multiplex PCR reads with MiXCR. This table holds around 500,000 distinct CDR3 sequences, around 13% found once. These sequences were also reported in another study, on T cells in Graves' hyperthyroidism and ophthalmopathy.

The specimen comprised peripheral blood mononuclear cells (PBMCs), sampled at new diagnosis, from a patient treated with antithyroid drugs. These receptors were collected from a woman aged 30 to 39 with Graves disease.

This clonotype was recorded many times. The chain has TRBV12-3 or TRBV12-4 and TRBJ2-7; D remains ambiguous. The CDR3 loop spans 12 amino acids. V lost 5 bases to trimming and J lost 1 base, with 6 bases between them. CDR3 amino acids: CASSHESYEQYF. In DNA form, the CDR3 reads TGTGCCAGCAGTCACGAGTCCTACGAGCAGTACTTC.

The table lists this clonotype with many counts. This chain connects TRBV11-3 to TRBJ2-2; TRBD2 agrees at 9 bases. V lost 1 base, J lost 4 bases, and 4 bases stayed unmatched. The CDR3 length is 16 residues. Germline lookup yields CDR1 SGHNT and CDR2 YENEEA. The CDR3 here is CASSLVAGVSTGELFF. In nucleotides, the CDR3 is TGTGCCAGCAGCTTAGTAGCGGGAGTTAGCACCGGGGAGCTGTTTTTT.

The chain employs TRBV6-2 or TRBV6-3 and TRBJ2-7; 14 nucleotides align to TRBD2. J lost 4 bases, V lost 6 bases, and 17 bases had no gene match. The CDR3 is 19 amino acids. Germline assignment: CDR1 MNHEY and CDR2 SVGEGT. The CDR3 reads CASRGPALQGTSGSYEQYF. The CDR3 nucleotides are TGTGCCAGCAGGGGTCCCGCGTTACAGGGGACTAGCGGGAGTTACGAGCAGTACTTC.

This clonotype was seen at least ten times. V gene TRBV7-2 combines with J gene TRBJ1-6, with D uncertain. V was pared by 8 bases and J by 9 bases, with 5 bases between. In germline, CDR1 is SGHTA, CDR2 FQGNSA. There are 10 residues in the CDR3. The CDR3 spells CASGVSPLHF. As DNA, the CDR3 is TGTGCCAGCGGGGTTTCACCCCTCCACTTT.

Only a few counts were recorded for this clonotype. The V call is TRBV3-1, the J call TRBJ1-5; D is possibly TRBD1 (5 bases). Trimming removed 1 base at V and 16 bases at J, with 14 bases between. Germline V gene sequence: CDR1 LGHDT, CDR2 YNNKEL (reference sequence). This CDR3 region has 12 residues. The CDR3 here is CASSQGQGPHHF. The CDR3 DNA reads TGTGCCAGCAGCCAAGGGCAGGGACCACACCATTTT. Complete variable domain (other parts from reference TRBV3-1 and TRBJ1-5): DTAVSQTPKYLVTQMGNDKSIKCEQNLGHDTMYWYKQDSKKFLKIMFSYNNKELIINETVPNRFSPKSPDKAHLNLHINSLELGDSAVYFCASSQGQGPHHFGDGTRLSIL.

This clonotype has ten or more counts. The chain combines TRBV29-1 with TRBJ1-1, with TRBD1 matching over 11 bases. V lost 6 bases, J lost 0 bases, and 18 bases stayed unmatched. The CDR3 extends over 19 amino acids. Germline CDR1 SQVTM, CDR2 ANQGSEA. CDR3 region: CSVVTSKGTGGMVNTEAFF. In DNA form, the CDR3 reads TGCAGCGTAGTCACTTCCAAGGGGACAGGGGGTATGGTGAACACTGAAGCTTTCTTT.

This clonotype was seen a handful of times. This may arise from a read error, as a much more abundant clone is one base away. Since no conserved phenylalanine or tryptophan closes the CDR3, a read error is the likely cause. For the CDR3, the DNA is TGTGCCAGCAGCCCCGCCCGGTTTTACGGGAGGGTTGTTGACCAGTACATC. This gives the protein CASSPARFYGRVVDQYI. V is TRBV7-3 and J is TRBJ2-5; 8 bases agree with TRBD2. V gave up 5 bases and J gave up 10 bases; unmatched junction bases: 21. This CDR3 spans 17 amino acids. Germline CDR1 is SGHTA and CDR2 is FQGTGA.

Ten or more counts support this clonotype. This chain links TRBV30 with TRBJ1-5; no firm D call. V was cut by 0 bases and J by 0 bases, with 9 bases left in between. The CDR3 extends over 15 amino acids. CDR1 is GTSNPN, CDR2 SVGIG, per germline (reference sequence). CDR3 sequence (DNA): TGTGCCTGGAGTGTGATGGGGAATAGCAATCAGCCCCAGCATTTT. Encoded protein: CAWSVMGNSNQPQHF.

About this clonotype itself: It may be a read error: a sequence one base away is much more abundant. CDR3 nucleotide sequence: TGTGCCAGCAGTGTAGGGACAGTTGGGCTGGTTGGCTACACCTTC. Translated: CASSVGTVGLVGYTF. The chain links TRBV6-1 to TRBJ1-2; the match to TRBD1 covers 7 bases. Germline V gives CDR1 MNHNS, CDR2 SASEGT. The CDR3 has 15 amino acids. V lost 4 bases, J lost 7 bases, and 12 bases stayed unmatched.

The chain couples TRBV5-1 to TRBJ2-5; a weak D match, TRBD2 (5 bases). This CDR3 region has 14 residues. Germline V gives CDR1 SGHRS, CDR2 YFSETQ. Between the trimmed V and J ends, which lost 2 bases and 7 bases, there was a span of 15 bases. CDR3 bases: TGCGCCAGCAGCTTCAGAATGGACGGGGTGACCCAGTACTTC. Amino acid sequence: CASSFRMDGVTQYF.

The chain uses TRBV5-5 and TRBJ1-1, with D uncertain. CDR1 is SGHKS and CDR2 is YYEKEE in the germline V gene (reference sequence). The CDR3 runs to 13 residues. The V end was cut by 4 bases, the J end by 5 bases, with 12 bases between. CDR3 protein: CASSPPLWTEAFF. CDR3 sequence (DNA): TGTGCCAGCAGCCCCCCGTTGTGGACTGAAGCTTTCTTT.

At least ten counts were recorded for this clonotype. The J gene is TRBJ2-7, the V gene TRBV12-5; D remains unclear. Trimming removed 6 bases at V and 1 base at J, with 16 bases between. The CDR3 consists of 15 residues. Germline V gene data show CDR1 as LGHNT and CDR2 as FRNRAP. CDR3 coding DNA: TGTGCTAGTGGGCCCCATAAGAAAAAGTCCTACGAGCAGTACTTC. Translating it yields CASGPHKKKSYEQYF.

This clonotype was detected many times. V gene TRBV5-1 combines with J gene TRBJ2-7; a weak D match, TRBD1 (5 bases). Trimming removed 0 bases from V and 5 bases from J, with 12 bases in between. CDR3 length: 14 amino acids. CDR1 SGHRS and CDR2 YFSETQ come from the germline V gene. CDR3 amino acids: CASSLARDPDEQYF. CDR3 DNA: TGCGCCAGCAGCTTGGCCAGGGATCCTGACGAGCAGTACTTC.

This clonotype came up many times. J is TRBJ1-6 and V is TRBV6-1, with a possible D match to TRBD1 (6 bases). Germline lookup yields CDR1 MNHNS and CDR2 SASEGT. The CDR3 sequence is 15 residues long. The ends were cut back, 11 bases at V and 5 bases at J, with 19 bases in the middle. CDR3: CASSQRTANNSPLHF. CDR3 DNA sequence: TGTGCCTCGTCGCAAAGGACAGCAAATAATTCACCCCTCCACTTT.

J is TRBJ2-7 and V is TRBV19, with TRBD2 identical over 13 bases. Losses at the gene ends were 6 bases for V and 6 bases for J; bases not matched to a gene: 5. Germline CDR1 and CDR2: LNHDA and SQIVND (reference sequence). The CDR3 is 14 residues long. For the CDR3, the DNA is TGTGCCAGTAGCCCGGGACTAGCGGGATTCGAGCAGTACTTC. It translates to CASSPGLAGFEQYF.

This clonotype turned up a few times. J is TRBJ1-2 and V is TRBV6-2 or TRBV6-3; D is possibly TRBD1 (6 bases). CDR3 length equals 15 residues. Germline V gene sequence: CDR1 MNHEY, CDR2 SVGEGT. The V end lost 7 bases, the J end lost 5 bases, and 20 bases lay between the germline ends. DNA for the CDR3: TGTGCCAGCAATGACACCGGGACACAAGTTTATGGCTACACCTTC. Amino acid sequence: CASNDTGTQVYGYTF.

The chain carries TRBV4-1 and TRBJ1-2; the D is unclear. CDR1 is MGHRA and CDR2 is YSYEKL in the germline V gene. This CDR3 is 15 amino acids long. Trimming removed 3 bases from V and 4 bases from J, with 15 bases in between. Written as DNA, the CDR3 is TGCGCCAGCAGCCAGGTGGGAGGGAGTTTCTATGGCTACACCTTC. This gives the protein CASSQVGGSFYGYTF.

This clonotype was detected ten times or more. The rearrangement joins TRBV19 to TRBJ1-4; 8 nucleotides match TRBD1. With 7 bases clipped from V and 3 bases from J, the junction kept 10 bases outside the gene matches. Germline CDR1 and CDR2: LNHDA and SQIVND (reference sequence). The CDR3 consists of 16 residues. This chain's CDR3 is CASNDGQGRANEKLFF. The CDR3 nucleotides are TGTGCCAGTAATGACGGACAGGGACGAGCTAATGAAAAACTGTTTTTT.

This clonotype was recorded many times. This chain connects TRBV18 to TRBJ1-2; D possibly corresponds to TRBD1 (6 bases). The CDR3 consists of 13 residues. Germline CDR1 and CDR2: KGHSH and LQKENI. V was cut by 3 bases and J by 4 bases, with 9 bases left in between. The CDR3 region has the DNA TGTGCCAGCTCACCTCGGGGGGCCTATGGCTACACCTTC. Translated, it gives CASSPRGAYGYTF.

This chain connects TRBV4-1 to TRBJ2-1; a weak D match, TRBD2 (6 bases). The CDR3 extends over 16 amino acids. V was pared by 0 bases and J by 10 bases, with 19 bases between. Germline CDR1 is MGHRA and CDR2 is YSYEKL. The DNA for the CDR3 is TGCGCCAGCAGCCAAGACCCCCCGGTGCAGGCGGGAGAGCAGTTCTTC. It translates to CASSQDPPVQAGEQFF.

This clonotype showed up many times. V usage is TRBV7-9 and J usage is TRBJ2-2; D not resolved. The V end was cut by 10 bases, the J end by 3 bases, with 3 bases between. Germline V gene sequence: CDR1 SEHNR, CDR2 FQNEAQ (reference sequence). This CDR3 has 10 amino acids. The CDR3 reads CAKDTGELFF. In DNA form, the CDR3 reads TGTGCCAAGGACACCGGGGAGCTGTTTTTT.

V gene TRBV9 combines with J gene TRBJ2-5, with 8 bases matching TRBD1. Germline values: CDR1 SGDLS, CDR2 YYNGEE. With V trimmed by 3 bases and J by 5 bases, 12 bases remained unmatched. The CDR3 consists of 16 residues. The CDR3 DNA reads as TGTGCCAGCAGCGCAGACCCAGGACAGGGAGAGGAGACCCAGTACTTC. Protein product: CASSADPGQGEETQYF. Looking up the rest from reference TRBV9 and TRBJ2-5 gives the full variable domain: DSGVTQTPKHLITATGQRVTLRCSPRSGDLSVYWYQQSLDQGLQFLIQYYNGEERAKGNILERFSAQQFPDLHSELNLSSLELGDSALYFCASSADPGQGEETQYFGPGTRLLVL.

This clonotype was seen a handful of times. CDR3 in amino acids: CAWSVRRRKNNEQFF. DNA of the CDR3: TGTGCCTGGAGTGTTCGGAGAAGAAAGAACAATGAGCAGTTCTTC. The V gene is TRBV30, the J gene TRBJ2-1; D is uncertain. Trimming removed 0 bases from V and 5 bases from J, with 14 bases in between. This CDR3 is 15 amino acids long. Per the germline V gene, CDR1 is GTSNPN and CDR2 is SVGIG (reference sequence).

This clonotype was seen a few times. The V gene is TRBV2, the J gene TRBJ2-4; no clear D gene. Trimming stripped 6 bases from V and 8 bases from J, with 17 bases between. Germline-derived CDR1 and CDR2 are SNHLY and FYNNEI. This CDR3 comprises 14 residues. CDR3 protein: CASRGRASWDIQYF. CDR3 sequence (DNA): TGTGCCAGCAGGGGAAGGGCCTCCTGGGACATTCAGTACTTC. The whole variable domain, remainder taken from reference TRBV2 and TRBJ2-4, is EPEVTQTPSHQVTQMGQEVILRCVPISNHLYFYWYRQILGQKVEFLVSFYNNEISEKSEIFDDQFSVERPDGSNFTLKIRSTKLEDSAMYFCASRGRASWDIQYFGAGTRLSVL.